The 26 T cell receptor beta chains in this list originate from one sample, sequenced in a study of T cells in women clearing cervical HPV infection. Generated by immunoSEQ multiplex PCR, the TCRdb table keeps only in-frame clones and is missing some. The table for this sample gives roughly 20,000 clones. Source material: blood buffy coat. The receptors derive from a woman aged 18 to 75 with a cervical HPV16 infection that either progressed to CIN3+ or cleared (not recorded which).

On this clone: The read terminates 3 residues before the CDR3 end, so the remaining end is supplied by the germline J gene. J is TRBJ2-3 and V is TRBV10-3, with TRBD2 matching 8 bases. The CDR3 sequence is 17 residues long. The V gene end was trimmed by 4 bases and the J gene end by 4 bases; junction bases not matched to a gene: 13. Germline lookup yields CDR1 ENHRY and CDR2 SYGVKD. The chain's CDR3 is CAISAGASGGAADTQYF. The CDR3 bases that were read are TGTGCCATCAGTGCCGGGGCGAGCGGGGGAGCCGCAGATACG.

Of note for this clone: From the germline J gene comes the end of the CDR3, since the read stops 3 residues before it. The V and J genes are TRBV7-3 and TRBJ1-1; D is possibly TRBD1 (5 bases). This CDR3 has 14 residues. CDR1 is SGHTA and CDR2 is FQGTGA in the germline V gene. V dropped 4 bases and J dropped 1 base, with 10 bases sitting between them. The CDR3: CASSSGRGNTEAFF. The part of the CDR3 DNA that was read is TGTGCCAGCAGCTCCGGTAGGGGGAACACTGAA.

Comments on this clone: The CDR3 end is not reached by the read, which stops 3 residues before it; the germline J gene fills it in. The chain joins TRBV9 to TRBJ2-7, with 7 positions matching TRBD1. Per germline, CDR1 SGDLS and CDR2 YYNGEE. The J segment lost 3 bases and the V segment lost 0 bases, leaving 6 bases of the junction unmatched. The CDR3 totals 15 residues. The sequenced part of the CDR3 DNA is TGTGCCAGCAGCGTAGCTGGGGGACAGAACTACGAG. Its protein is CASSVAGGQNYE. The whole CDR3 protein reads CASSVAGGQNYEQYF.

Notes on this clone: The read comes to an end 3 residues before the CDR3 does, leaving the germline J gene to fill in the end. The chain employs TRBV29-1 and TRBJ1-4, with 7 bases identical to TRBD1. V was pared by 5 bases and J by 3 bases, with 6 bases of the junction left unmatched. CDR3 length equals 14 residues. Germline-derived CDR1 and CDR2 are SQVTM and ANQGSEA. Here the CDR3 reads CSVQGTASNEKLFF. The DNA read from the CDR3 is TGCAGCGTTCAAGGGACAGCTTCTAATGAAAAA.

In regard to this clone: The CDR3 goes on 3 residues after the read ends, and that part is filled in from the germline J gene. The chain has TRBV5-1 and TRBJ2-7; 10 positions agree with TRBD2. Trimming cost V 0 bases and J 0 bases; bases outside gene matches: 12. The germline gives CDR1 SGHRS, CDR2 YFSETQ. This CDR3 has 19 residues. CDR3 residues: CASSLEKLRLAGSSYEQYF. The covered CDR3 bases are TGCGCCAGCAGCTTGGAGAAACTAAGACTAGCGGGTAGCTCCTACGAG.

The sequenced CDR3 bases are TGCAGCGTTGTGCTAGCGGGGAGCACAGATACG. Translating it yields CSVVLAGSTDT. The whole CDR3 sequence reads CSVVLAGSTDTQYF. The J gene is TRBJ2-3, the V gene TRBV29-1, with TRBD2 identical over 9 bases. The read stops 3 residues short of the end of the CDR3; the missing end is completed from the germline J gene. CDR1 is SQVTM and CDR2 is ANQGSEA in the germline V gene. Unmatched junction bases numbered 2, after V lost 4 bases and J lost 0 bases. The CDR3 has 14 residues.

A note on this clone: Coverage ceases 3 residues before the CDR3 finishes, and the germline J gene fills in the end. The rearrangement joins TRBV7-3 to TRBJ1-1, with D unclear. The CDR3 consists of 15 residues. CDR1 and CDR2 (germline): SGHTA, FQGTGA. This chain's CDR3 is CASSPLGLAEETAFF. The part of the CDR3 DNA that was read is TGTGCCAGCAGCCCCCTCGGACTAGCGGAAGAGACC. Looking up the rest from reference TRBV7-3 and TRBJ1-1 gives the full variable domain: GAGVSQTPSNKVTEKGKYVELRCDPISGHTALYWYRQSLGQGPEFLIYFQGTGAADDSGLPNDRFFAVRPEGSVSTLKIQRTERGDSAVYLCASSPLGLAEETAFFGQGTRLTVV.

In the case of this clone: The sequenced fragment ends 3 residues before the CDR3 boundary, so the rest is inferred from the germline J gene. V usage is TRBV10-3 and J usage is TRBJ2-1; D possibly corresponds to TRBD2 (7 bases). The CDR3 consists of 13 residues. From germline, CDR1 is ENHRY and CDR2 SYGVKD. Between the trimmed V and J ends, which lost 2 bases and 8 bases, there was a span of 10 bases. CDR3 in amino acids: CAISELGGHEQFF. The sequenced part of the CDR3 DNA is TGTGCCATCAGTGAGCTCGGGGGGCATGAG.

Of note for this clone: The CDR3 is cut off 3 residues early in the read; its end comes from the germline J gene. The V call is TRBV12-3 or TRBV12-4, the J call TRBJ1-5; TRBD1 aligns across 9 bases. This CDR3 has 16 amino acids. The J segment lost 5 bases and the V segment lost 3 bases, leaving 8 bases of the junction unmatched. Partial CDR3 DNA: TGTGCCAGCAGTTTTGATTTACAGGGGGCTGATCAGCCC. This encodes CASSFDLQGADQP. The whole CDR3 is CASSFDLQGADQPQHF.

A word on this clone: Sequencing ends 3 residues short of the CDR3 end; the germline J gene provides the rest. The chain uses TRBV30 and TRBJ1-5; D may be TRBD1 (5 bases). Trimming pared 3 bases from V and 2 bases from J, leaving 11 bases between. CDR3 size: 14 residues. CDR1 and CDR2 (germline): GTSNPN, SVGIG (reference sequence). CDR3: CAWREGVRNQPQHF. The CDR3 DNA, read in part, is TGTGCCTGGAGAGAAGGGGTTCGCAATCAGCCC.

The covered CDR3 bases are TGCAGTGCTTCTAGGTTAACCCAAGAGACG. Encoded protein: CSASRLTQET. Given in full, the CDR3 is CSASRLTQETQYF. The V call is TRBV20-1, the J call TRBJ2-3; D remains ambiguous. Coverage ceases 3 residues before the CDR3 finishes, and the germline J gene fills in the end. Germline V lookup: CDR1 DFQATT, CDR2 SNEGSKA (reference sequence). The CDR3 consists of 13 residues.

Turning to this clone: The read ends 3 residues early relative to the CDR3; the germline J gene fills the gap. The chain carries TRBV10-3 and TRBJ1-6; unclear D gene. This CDR3 region has 15 residues. Trimming took 3 bases from V and 0 from J, leaving 6 bases between them. Per germline, CDR1 ENHRY and CDR2 SYGVKD. This chain's CDR3 is CAISEDSSYNSPLHF. The sequenced part of the CDR3 DNA is TGTGCCATCAGTGAAGATAGCTCCTATAATTCACCC.

A remark on this clone: The read terminates 3 residues before the CDR3 end, so the remaining end is supplied by the germline J gene. The chain recombines TRBV4-1 with TRBJ2-5; D is possibly TRBD1 (6 bases). Between the trimmed V and J ends, which lost 1 base and 5 bases, there was a span of 23 bases. The germline CDR1 and CDR2 sequences are MGHRA and YSYEKL. There are 18 residues in the CDR3. The part of the CDR3 DNA that was read is TGCGCCAGCAGCCAAGGGGGGCTTGGACTCCAAAGGATGGAGACC. Its translation: CASSQGGLGLQRMET. In full, the CDR3 is CASSQGGLGLQRMETQYF.

A word on this clone: Coverage ceases 3 residues before the CDR3 finishes, and the germline J gene fills in the end. The rearrangement joins TRBV6-4 to TRBJ1-2, with D unresolved. The germline V gene encodes CDR1 MRHNA and CDR2 SNTAGT. The CDR3 spans 10 residues. CDR3 amino acids: CAMPGETYTF. CDR3 DNA (partial): TGTGCCATGCCCGGGGAGACC.

On this clone: The read stops 3 residues short of the end of the CDR3; the missing end is completed from the germline J gene. The chain is built from TRBV5-1 and TRBJ1-4; 9 nucleotides match TRBD1. The CDR3 contains 15 residues. The J segment lost 5 bases and the V segment lost 3 bases, leaving 5 bases of the junction unmatched. CDR1 is SGHRS and CDR2 is YFSETQ in the germline V gene. This CDR3 reads CASSSPGTGNEKLFF. Partial CDR3 DNA: TGCGCCAGCAGCTCCCCCGGGACAGGGAATGAAAAA.

For this clone: The CDR3 is cut off 3 residues early in the read; its end comes from the germline J gene. The gene calls are TRBV29-1 and TRBJ1-1; D might be TRBD1 (5 bases). V was cut by 8 bases and J by 1 base, with 17 bases left in between. This CDR3 has 14 amino acids. Germline loops: CDR1 SQVTM, CDR2 ANQGSEA. CDR3 bases read: TGCAGCCTGACAGACCATATATCGAACACTGAA. Its protein is CSLTDHISNTE. The entire CDR3 sequence reads CSLTDHISNTEAFF.

As regards this clone: The read ends 3 residues shy of where the CDR3 ends; the end is completed using the germline J gene. The rearrangement uses TRBV30 and TRBJ2-5; tentative D call: TRBD2 (5 bases). Germline CDR1 GTSNPN, CDR2 SVGIG (reference sequence). The CDR3 spans 14 residues. Trimming left V 3 bases short and J 2 bases short, with 13 bases between. The CDR3 loop is CAWSPAAVQETQYF. The sequenced CDR3 bases are TGTGCCTGGAGCCCAGCGGCTGTACAAGAGACC.

On this clone itself: The read stops 3 residues short of the end of the CDR3; the missing end is completed from the germline J gene. The chain couples TRBV5-1 to TRBJ2-1; 9 positions match TRBD2. V lost 4 bases to trimming and J lost 7 bases; unmatched junction nucleotides: 9. The CDR3 has 15 amino acids. Germline values: CDR1 SGHRS, CDR2 YFSETQ. This CDR3 reads CASSPASGGRNEQFF. CDR3 DNA (partial): TGCGCCAGCAGCCCTGCCAGCGGGGGGAGGAATGAG. Full variable domain (missing parts from reference TRBV5-1 and TRBJ2-1): KAGVTQTPRYLIKTRGQQVTLSCSPISGHRSVSWYQQTPGQGLQFLFEYFSETQRNKGNFPGRFSGRQFSNSRSEMNVSTLELGDSALYLCASSPASGGRNEQFFGPGTRLTVL.

Remarks on this clone: The read stops 3 residues short of the end of the CDR3; the missing end is completed from the germline J gene. The genes are TRBV2 and TRBJ2-7, with 7 bases lining up with TRBD1. V trimming: 6 bases; J trimming: 6 bases; junction bases outside the gene matches: 5. CDR1 is SNHLY, CDR2 FYNNEI, per germline. The CDR3 is made up of 12 amino acids. CDR3 residues: CASRVGTAEQYF. CDR3 DNA (partial): TGTGCCAGCAGGGTAGGGACAGCCGAG. The full variable domain, its missing parts supplied by reference TRBV2 and TRBJ2-7, is EPEVTQTPSHQVTQMGQEVILRCVPISNHLYFYWYRQILGQKVEFLVSFYNNEISEKSEIFDDQFSVERPDGSNFTLKIRSTKLEDSAMYFCASRVGTAEQYFGPGTRLTVT.

A word on this clone: Read sequence stops 3 residues before the CDR3 end, and the germline J gene provides the missing end. The V call is TRBV30, the J call TRBJ1-2, with TRBD1 as a possible D gene (5 bases). The CDR3 is 12 residues long. Germline CDR1 reads GTSNPN; CDR2 reads SVGIG (reference sequence). The CDR3 spells CAWSQQAQGYTF. The sequenced part of the CDR3 DNA is TGTGCCTGGAGTCAACAGGCTCAGGGC. The full variable domain, completed using reference TRBV30 and TRBJ1-2, is SQTIHQWPATLVQPVGSPLSLECTVEGTSNPNLYWYRQAAGRGLQLLFYSVGIGQISSEVPQNLSASRPQDRQFILSSKKLLLSDSGFYLCAWSQQAQGYTFGSGTRLTVV.

A remark on this clone: The read ends 3 residues before the CDR3 terminus; that terminus is restored from the germline J gene. The chain is built from TRBV7-9 and TRBJ1-6; the D is unclear. V was shortened by 4 bases and J by 7 bases, with 8 bases between the two germline ends. This CDR3 is 13 amino acids long. The V gene's germline CDR1 is SEHNR and CDR2 FQNEAQ (reference sequence). CDR3 residues: CASSSNRNSPLHF. The covered CDR3 bases are TGTGCCAGCAGCTCCAACAGAAATTCACCC.

As to this clone: The read finishes 3 residues shy of the CDR3 end, and the germline J gene is used to complete it. The chain recombines TRBV2 with TRBJ1-3, with a tentative D call TRBD1 (6 bases). The CDR3 covers 13 residues. The germline V and J ends were trimmed by 6 bases and 2 bases, with 8 bases remaining between them. Germline V lookup: CDR1 SNHLY, CDR2 FYNNEI. CDR3 sequence: CASRQGPGNTIYF. CDR3 DNA (partial): TGTGCCAGCAGACAGGGCCCTGGAAACACC.

As to this clone: The read falls 3 residues short of the CDR3 end, and the missing part is taken from the germline J gene. V usage is TRBV5-4 and J usage is TRBJ2-6; D perhaps matches TRBD1 (5 bases). V lost 3 bases to trimming and J lost 4 bases, with 11 bases between them. CDR3 length equals 15 residues. Looked up from germline, CDR1 is SGHNT and CDR2 is YYREEE (reference sequence). CDR3 protein: CASSYWGAGANVLTF. The sequenced part of the CDR3 DNA is TGTGCCAGCAGCTACTGGGGCGCCGGGGCCAACGTC.

Concerning this clone: With the read ending 3 residues before the CDR3 end, the germline J gene is used to fill in that end. The J gene is TRBJ2-2, the V gene TRBV7-9; TRBD1 agrees at 10 bases. The length of the CDR3 is 13 residues. Germline loops: CDR1 SEHNR, CDR2 FQNEAQ (reference sequence). CDR3 DNA (partial): TGTGCCAGCAGCCGCGGGACAGGGGAAAAG. This translates into CASSRGTGEK. The whole CDR3 is CASSRGTGEKLFF.

As concerns this clone: The read falls 3 residues short of the CDR3 end, and the missing part is taken from the germline J gene. This chain joins TRBV19 and TRBJ1-2; D perhaps matches TRBD1 (6 bases). The length of the CDR3 is 13 residues. CDR1 and CDR2 from the germline V gene are LNHDA and SQIVND (reference sequence). V was trimmed by 7 bases and J by 5 bases, leaving 14 bases between them. CDR3 DNA, as far as it was read: TGTGCCAGTACCAGGACAGACCCTTATGGC. This gives the protein CASTRTDPYG. The CDR3, in full, reads CASTRTDPYGYTF.

As concerns this clone: Read sequence stops 3 residues before the CDR3 end, and the germline J gene provides the missing end. This chain joins TRBV7-8 and TRBJ2-1, with TRBD2 identical over 8 bases. Per the germline V gene, CDR1 is SGHVS and CDR2 is FQNEAQ. CDR3 length equals 14 residues. V shed 5 bases and J 3 bases; nucleotides not matched to a gene: 3. CDR3 sequence reads: CASSVSGGYNEQFF. CDR3 bases read: TGTGCCAGCAGCGTCAGCGGGGGCTACAATGAG.